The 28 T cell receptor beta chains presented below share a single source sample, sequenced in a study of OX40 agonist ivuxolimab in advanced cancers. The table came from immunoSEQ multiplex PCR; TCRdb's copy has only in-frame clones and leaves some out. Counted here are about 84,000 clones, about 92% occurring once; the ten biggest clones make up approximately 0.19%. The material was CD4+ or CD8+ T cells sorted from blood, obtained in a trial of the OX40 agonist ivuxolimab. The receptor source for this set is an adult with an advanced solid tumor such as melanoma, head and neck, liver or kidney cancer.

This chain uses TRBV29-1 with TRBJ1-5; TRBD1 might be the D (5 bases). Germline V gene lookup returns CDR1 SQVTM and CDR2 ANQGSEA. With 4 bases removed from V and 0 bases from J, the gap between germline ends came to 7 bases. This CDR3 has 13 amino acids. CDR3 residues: CSVGGSSNQPQHF. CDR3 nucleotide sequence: TGCAGCGTTGGGGGCAGTAGCAATCAGCCCCAGCATTTT.

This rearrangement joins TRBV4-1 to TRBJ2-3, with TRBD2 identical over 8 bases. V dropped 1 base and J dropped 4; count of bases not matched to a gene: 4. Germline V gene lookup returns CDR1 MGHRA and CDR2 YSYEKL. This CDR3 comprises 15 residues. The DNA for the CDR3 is TGCGCCAGCAGCCAAGCGGGAGGGTTCGCAGATACGCAGTATTTT. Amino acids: CASSQAGGFADTQYF.

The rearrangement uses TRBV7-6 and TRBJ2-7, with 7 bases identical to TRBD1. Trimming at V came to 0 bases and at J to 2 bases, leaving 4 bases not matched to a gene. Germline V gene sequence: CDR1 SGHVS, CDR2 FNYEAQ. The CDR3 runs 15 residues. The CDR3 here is CASSLAGQGAYEQYF. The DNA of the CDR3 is TGTGCCAGCAGCTTAGCGGGCCAGGGGGCCTACGAGCAGTACTTC.

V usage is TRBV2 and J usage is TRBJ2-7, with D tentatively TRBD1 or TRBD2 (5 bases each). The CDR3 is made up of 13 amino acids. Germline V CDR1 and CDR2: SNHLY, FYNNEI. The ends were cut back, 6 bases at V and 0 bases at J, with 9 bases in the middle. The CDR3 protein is CASRRGLSYEQYF. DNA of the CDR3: TGTGCCAGCAGACGGGGCCTCTCCTACGAGCAGTACTTC.

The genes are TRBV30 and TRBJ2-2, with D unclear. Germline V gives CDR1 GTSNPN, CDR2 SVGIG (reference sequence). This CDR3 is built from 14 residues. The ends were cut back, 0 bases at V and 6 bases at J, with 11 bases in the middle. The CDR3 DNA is TGTGCCTGGAGTGTCCTGCCAAGATCCGGGGAGCTGTTTTTT. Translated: CAWSVLPRSGELFF.

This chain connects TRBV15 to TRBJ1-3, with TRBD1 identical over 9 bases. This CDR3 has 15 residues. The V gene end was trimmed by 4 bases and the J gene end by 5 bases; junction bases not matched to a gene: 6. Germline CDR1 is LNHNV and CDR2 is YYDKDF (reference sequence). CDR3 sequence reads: CATSTGQGRRNTIYF. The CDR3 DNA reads TGTGCCACCAGCACCGGACAGGGGCGGAGAAACACCATATATTTT.

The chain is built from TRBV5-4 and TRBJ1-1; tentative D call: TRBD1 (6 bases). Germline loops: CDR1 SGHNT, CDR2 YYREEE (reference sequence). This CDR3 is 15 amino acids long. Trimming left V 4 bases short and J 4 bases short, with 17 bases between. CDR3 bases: TGTGCCAGCAGCAGGGCGACAGGACTACTCACTGAAGCTTTCTTT. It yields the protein CASSRATGLLTEAFF.

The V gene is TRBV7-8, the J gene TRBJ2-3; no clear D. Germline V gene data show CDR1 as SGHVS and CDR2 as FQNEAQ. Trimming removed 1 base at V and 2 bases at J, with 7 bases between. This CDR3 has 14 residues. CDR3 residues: CASSLDTFTDTQYF. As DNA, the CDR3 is TGTGCCAGCAGCTTAGACACTTTCACAGATACGCAGTATTTT.

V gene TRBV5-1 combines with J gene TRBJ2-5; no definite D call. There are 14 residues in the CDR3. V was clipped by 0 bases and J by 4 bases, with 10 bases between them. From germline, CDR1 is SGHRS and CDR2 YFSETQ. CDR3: CASSLVGKGETQYF. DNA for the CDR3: TGCGCCAGCAGCTTGGTGGGCAAGGGAGAGACCCAGTACTTC.

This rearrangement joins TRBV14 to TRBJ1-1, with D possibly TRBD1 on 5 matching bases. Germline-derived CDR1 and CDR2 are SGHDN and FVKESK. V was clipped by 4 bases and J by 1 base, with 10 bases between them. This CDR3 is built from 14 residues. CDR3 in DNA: TGTGCCAGCAGCCCTGGGGCTTGGAACACTGAAGCTTTCTTT. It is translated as CASSPGAWNTEAFF.

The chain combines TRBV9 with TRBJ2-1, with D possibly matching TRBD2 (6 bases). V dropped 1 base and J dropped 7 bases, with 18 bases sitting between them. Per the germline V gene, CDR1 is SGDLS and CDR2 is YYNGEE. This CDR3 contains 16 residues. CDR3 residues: CASSVRAGGAQNEQFF. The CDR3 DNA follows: TGTGCCAGCAGCGTAAGAGCGGGCGGGGCACAAAATGAGCAGTTCTTC.

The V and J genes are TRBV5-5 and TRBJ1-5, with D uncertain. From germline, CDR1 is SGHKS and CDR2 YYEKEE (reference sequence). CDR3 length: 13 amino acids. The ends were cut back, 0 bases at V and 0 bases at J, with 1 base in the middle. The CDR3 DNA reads TGTGCCAGCAGCTTGGGTAGCAATCAGCCCCAGCATTTT. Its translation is CASSLGSNQPQHF.

CDR3 sequence: CASSRPRQANTEAFF. In nucleotides, the CDR3 is TGTGCCAGCAGTCGGCCACGACAAGCGAACACTGAAGCTTTCTTT. This rearrangement joins TRBV6-5 to TRBJ1-1, with no clear D. Germline V lookup: CDR1 MNHEY, CDR2 SVGAGI. V was trimmed by 5 bases and J by 1 base, leaving 14 bases between them. CDR3 length: 15 amino acids.

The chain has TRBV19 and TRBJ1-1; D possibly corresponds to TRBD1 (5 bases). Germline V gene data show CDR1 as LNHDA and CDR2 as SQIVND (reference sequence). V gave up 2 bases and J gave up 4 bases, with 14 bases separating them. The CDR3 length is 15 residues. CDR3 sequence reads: CASSITGVEGTEAFF. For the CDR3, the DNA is TGTGCCAGTAGTATAACGGGGGTAGAAGGCACTGAAGCTTTCTTT. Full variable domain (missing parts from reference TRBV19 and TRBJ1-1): DGGITQSPKYLFRKEGQNVTLSCEQNLNHDAMYWYRQDPGQGLRLIYYSQIVNDFQKGDIAEGYSVSREKKESFPLTVTSAQKNPTAFYLCASSITGVEGTEAFFGQGTRLTVV.

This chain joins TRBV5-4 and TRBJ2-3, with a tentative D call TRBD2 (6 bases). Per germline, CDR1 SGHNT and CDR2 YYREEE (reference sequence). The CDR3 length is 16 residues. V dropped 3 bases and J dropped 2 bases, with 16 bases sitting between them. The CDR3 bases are TGTGCCAGCAGCTCGGGACCGGGACTGATCACAGATACGCAGTATTTT. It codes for CASSSGPGLITDTQYF.

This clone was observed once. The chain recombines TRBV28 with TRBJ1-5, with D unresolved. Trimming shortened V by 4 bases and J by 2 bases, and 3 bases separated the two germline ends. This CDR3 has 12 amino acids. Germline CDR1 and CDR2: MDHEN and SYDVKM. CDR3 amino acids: CASSSGNQPQHF. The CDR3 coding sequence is TGTGCCAGCAGTTCGGGCAATCAGCCCCAGCATTTT. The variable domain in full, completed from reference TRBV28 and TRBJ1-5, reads DVKVTQSSRYLVKRTGEKVFLECVQDMDHENMFWYRQDPGLGLRLIYFSYDVKMKEKGDIPEGYSVSREKKERFSLILESASTNQTSMYLCASSSGNQPQHFGDGTRLSIL.

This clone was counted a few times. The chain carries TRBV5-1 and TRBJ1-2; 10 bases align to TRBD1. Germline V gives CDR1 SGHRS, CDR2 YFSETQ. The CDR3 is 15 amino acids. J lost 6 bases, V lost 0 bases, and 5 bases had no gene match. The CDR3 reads CASSLARDRGNGYTF. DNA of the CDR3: TGCGCCAGCAGCTTGGCGAGGGACAGGGGAAATGGCTACACCTTC.

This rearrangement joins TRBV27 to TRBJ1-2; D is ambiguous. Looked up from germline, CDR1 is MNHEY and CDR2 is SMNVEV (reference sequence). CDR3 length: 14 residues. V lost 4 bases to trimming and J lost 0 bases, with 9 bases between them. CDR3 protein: CASSSGRANYGYTF. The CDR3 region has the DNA TGTGCCAGCAGTTCCGGACGAGCTAACTATGGCTACACCTTC.

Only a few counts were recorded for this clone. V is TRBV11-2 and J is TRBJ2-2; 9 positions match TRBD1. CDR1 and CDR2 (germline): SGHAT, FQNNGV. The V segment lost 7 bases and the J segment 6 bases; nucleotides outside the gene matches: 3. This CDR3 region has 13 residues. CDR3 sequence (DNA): TGTGCCAGCAACAGGGGGCTGGCCGGGGAGCTGTTTTTT. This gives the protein CASNRGLAGELFF. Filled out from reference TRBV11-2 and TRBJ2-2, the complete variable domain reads EAGVAQSPRYKIIEKRQSVAFWCNPISGHATLYWYQQILGQGPKLLIQFQNNGVVDDSQLPKDRFSAERLKGVDSTLKIQPAKLEDSAVYLCASNRGLAGELFFGEGSRLTVL.

The CDR3, as DNA: TGTGCCAGCAGTTACACTAGAAACTATGGCTACACCTTC. Its protein is CASSYTRNYGYTF. V is TRBV6-5 and J is TRBJ1-2; D remains ambiguous. V was cut by 2 bases and J by 2 bases, with 6 bases left in between. Germline V CDR1 and CDR2: MNHEY, SVGAGI. The CDR3 runs to 13 residues.

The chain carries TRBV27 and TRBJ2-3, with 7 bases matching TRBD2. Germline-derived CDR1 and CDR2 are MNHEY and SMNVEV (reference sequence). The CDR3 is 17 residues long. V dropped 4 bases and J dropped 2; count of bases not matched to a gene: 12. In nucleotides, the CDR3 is TGTGCCAGCAGTTCTTATCGACTAGCAGTTAACACAGATACGCAGTATTTT. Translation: CASSSYRLAVNTDTQYF.

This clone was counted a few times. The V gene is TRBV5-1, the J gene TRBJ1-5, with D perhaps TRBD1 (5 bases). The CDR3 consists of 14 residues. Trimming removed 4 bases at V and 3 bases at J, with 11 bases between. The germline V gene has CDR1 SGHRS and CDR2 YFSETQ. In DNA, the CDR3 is TGCGCCAGCAGCGCGGGACCTTTCAATCAGCCCCAGCATTTT. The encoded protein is CASSAGPFNQPQHF.

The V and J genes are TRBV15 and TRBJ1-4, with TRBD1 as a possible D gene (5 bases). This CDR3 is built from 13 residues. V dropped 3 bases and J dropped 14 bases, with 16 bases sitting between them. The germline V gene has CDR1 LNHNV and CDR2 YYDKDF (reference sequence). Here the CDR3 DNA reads TGTGCCACCAGCAGGTTCGGGACTCCTCGGCTGTTTTTT. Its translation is CATSRFGTPRLFF.

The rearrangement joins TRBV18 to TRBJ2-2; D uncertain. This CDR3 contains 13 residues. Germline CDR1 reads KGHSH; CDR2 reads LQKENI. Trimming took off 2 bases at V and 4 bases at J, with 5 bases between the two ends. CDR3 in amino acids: CASSPRSTGELFF. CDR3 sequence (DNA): TGTGCCAGCTCACCAAGGAGCACCGGGGAGCTGTTTTTT.

CDR3 protein: CASSVGGLETQYF. For the CDR3, the DNA is TGTGCCAGCAGCGTAGGGGGGCTGGAGACCCAGTACTTC. This chain links TRBV9 with TRBJ2-5, with D possibly matching TRBD1 (6 bases). Germline V gene data show CDR1 as SGDLS and CDR2 as YYNGEE. V lost 0 bases and J 5 bases, leaving 8 bases between the germline ends. The CDR3 is 13 amino acids. Variable domain in full (rest from reference TRBV9 and TRBJ2-5): DSGVTQTPKHLITATGQRVTLRCSPRSGDLSVYWYQQSLDQGLQFLIQYYNGEERAKGNILERFSAQQFPDLHSELNLSSLELGDSALYFCASSVGGLETQYFGPGTRLLVL.

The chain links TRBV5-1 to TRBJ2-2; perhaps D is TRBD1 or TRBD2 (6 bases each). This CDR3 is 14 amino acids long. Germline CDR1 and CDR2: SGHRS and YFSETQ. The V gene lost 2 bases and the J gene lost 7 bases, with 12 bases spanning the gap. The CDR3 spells CASSFGRGGGELFF. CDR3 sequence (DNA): TGCGCCAGCAGCTTTGGCAGGGGAGGCGGGGAGCTGTTTTTT.

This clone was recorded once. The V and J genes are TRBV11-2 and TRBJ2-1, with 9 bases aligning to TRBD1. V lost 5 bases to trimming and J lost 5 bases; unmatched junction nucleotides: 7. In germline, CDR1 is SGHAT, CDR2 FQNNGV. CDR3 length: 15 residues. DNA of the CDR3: TGTGCCAGCAGCCACCCGGGACAGGGCAACAATGAGCAGTTCTTC. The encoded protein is CASSHPGQGNNEQFF.

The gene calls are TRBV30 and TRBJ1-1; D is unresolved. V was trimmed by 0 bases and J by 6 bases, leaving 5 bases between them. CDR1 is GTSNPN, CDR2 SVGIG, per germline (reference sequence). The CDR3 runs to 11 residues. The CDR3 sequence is CAWSVGSEAFF. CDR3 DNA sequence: TGTGCCTGGAGTGTAGGCTCTGAAGCTTTCTTT. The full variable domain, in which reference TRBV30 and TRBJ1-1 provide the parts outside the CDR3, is SQTIHQWPATLVQPVGSPLSLECTVEGTSNPNLYWYRQAAGRGLQLLFYSVGIGQISSEVPQNLSASRPQDRQFILSSKKLLLSDSGFYLCAWSVGSEAFFGQGTRLTVV.